The clone carrying this T cell receptor (beta chain) was seen once. The antigen is undetermined. The data are from a study of Ad26.COV2.S vaccination and SARS-CoV-2 variants. The wider study: This donor came from the COV1001 trial of Ad26.COV2.S. Recipients of Ad26.COV2.S got it intramuscularly, once or twice 56 days apart.

Profiling relied on immunoSEQ multiplex PCR, and the TCRdb table lists in-frame clones only, not all of them. The data show 500,000 or so clones, with nearly 90% seen just once and approximately 2.5% held by the top ten. Treatment here: some 20 received Ad26.COV2.S at low or high dose, single or two shots; about 5 received placebo; per-sample allocation not given. Samples were taken on day 63 after the first vaccine or placebo injection. General study results and limits: Recipients given vaccine exceeded placebo recipients in spike-specific TCR breadth.

The V and J ends lost 5 bases and 1 base respectively, with 26 bases between them. Germline V gene data show CDR1 as SGHTA and CDR2 as FQGNSA. The CDR3 consists of 19 residues. The chain has TRBV7-2 and TRBJ2-5; possibly TRBD1 or TRBD2 for D (6 bases each). The specimen comprised peripheral blood, sampled in a trial of Ad26.COV2.S vaccine versus placebo. The clonotype originates from a person aged 18 to 59 who received the Ad26.COV2.S COVID-19 vaccine or a placebo. CDR3 in DNA: TGTGCCAGCAGCCCCTTTGGAGAGGGGGGCCAAGGGAGCCAAGAGACCCAGTACTTC. It encodes CASSPFGEGGQGSQETQYF.